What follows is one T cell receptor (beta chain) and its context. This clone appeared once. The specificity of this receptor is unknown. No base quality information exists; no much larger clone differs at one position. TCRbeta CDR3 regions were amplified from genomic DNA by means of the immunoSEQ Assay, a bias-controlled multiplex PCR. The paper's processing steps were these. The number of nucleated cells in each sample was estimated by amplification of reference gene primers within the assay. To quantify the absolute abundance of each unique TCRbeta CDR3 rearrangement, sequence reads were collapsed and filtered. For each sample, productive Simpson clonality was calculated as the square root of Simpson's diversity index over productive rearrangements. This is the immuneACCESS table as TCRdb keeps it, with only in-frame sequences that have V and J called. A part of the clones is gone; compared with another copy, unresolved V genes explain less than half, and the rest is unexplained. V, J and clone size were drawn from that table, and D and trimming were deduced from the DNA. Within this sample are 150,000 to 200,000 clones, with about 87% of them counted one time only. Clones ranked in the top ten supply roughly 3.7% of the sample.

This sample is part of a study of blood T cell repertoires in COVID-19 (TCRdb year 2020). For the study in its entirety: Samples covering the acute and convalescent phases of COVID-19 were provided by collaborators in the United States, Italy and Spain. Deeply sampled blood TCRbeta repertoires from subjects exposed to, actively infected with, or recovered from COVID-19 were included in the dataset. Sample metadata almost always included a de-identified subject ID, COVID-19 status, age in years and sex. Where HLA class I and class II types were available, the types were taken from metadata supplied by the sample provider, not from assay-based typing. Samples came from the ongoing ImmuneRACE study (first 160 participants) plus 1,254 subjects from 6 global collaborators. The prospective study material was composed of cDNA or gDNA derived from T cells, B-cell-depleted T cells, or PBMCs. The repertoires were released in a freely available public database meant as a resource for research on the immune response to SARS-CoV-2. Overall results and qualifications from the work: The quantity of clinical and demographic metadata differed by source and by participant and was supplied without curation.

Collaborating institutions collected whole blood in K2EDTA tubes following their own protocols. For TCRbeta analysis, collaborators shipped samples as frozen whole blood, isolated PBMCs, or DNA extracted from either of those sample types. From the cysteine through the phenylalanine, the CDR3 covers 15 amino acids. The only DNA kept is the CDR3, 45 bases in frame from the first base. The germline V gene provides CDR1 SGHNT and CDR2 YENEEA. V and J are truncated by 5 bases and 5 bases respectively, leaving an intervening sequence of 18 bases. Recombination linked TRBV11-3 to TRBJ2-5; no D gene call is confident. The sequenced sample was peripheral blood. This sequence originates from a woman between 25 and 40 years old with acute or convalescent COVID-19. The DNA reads TGTGCCAGCAGCCCCATTTCCTATACCGGGGAGACCCAGTACTTC. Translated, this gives CASSPISYTGETQYF.